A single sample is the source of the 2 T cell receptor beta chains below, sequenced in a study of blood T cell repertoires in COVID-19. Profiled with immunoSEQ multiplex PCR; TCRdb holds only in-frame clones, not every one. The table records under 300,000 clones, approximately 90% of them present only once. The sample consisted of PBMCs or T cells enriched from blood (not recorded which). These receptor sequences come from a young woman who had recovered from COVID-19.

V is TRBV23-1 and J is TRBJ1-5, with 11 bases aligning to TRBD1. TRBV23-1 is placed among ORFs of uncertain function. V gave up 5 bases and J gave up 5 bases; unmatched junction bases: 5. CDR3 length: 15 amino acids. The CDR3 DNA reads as TGCGCCAGCAGTTATGGACAGGGGGCCGATCAGCCCCAGCATTTT. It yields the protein CASSYGQGADQPQHF.

In DNA form, the CDR3 reads TGTGCCAGCAGCTTAGAAGGACAGCCGTATCAGCCCCAGCATTTT. Protein sequence: CASSLEGQPYQPQHF. The chain couples TRBV7-2 to TRBJ1-5; D perhaps matches TRBD1 (6 bases). Germline lookup yields CDR1 SGHTA and CDR2 FQGNSA. V gave up 1 base and J gave up 5 bases, with 12 bases separating them. This CDR3 has 15 residues.